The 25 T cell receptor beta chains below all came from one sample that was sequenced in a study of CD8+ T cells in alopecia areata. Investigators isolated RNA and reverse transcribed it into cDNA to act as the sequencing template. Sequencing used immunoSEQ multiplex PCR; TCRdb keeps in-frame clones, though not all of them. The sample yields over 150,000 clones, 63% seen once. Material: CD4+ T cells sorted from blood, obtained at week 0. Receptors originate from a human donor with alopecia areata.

The CDR3 DNA reads TGTGCCAGCAGCTTGGGGCTAGCGGGGGGGTACAATGAGCAGTTCTTC. Encoded protein: CASSLGLAGGYNEQFF. This chain joins TRBV11-3 and TRBJ2-1; 12 nucleotides align to TRBD2. V dropped 3 bases and J dropped 4; count of bases not matched to a gene: 4. CDR1 SGHNT and CDR2 YENEEA come from the germline V gene. The CDR3 is 16 amino acids.

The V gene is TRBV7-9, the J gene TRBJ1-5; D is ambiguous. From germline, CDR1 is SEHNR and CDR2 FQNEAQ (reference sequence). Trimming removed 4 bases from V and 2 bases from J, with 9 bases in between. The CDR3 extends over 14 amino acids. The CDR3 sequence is CASSSGMGNQPQHF. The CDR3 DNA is TGTGCCAGCAGCTCGGGGATGGGCAATCAGCCCCAGCATTTT.

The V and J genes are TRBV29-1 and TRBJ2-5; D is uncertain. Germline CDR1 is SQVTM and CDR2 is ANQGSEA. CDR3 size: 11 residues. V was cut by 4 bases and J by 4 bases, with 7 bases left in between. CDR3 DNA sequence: TGCAGCGTTGGTCCTGGAGAGACCCAGTACTTC. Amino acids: CSVGPGETQYF. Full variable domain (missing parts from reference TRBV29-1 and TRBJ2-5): SAVISQKPSRDICQRGTSLTIQCQVDSQVTMMFWYRQQPGQSLTLIATANQGSEATYESGFVIDKFPISRPNLTFSTLTVSNMSPEDSSIYLCSVGPGETQYFGPGTRLLVL.

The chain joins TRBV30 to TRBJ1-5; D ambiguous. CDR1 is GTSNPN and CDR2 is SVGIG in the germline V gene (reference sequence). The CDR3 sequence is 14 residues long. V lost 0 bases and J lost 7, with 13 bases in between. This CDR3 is CAWSVSPGGQPQHF. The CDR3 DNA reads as TGTGCCTGGAGTGTATCCCCAGGAGGCCAGCCCCAGCATTTT.

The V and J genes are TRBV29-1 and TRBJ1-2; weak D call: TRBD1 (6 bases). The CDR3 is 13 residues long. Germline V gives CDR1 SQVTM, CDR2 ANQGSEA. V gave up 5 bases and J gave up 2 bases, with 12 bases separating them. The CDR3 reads CSVSTGTNYGYTF. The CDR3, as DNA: TGCAGCGTTTCTACAGGGACAAACTATGGCTACACCTTC.

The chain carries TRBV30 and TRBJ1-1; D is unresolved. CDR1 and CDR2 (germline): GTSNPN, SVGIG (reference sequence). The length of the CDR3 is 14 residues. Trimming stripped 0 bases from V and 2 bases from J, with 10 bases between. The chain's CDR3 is CAWSVGQFNTEAFF. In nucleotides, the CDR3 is TGTGCCTGGAGTGTAGGGCAGTTCAACACTGAAGCTTTCTTT.

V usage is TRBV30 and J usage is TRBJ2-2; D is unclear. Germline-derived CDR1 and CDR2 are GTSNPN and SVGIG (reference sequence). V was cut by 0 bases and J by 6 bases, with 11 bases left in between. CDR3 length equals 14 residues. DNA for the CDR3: TGTGCCTGGAGTGTACCTGGGTATTCCGGGGAGCTGTTTTTT. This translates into CAWSVPGYSGELFF.

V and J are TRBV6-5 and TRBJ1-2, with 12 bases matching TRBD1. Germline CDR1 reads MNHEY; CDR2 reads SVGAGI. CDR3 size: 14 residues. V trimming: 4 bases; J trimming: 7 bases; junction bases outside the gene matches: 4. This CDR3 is CASSWGQGARGYTF. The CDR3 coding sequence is TGTGCCAGCAGTTGGGGACAGGGGGCGCGTGGCTACACCTTC.

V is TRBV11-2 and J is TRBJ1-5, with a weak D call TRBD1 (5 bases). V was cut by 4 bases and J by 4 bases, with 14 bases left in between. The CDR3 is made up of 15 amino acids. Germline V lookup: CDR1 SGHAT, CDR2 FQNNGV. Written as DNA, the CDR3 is TGTGCCAGCAGCTCAAACAGGCTCGCTAATCAGCCCCAGCATTTT. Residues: CASSSNRLANQPQHF. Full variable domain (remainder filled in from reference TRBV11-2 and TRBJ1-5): EAGVAQSPRYKIIEKRQSVAFWCNPISGHATLYWYQQILGQGPKLLIQFQNNGVVDDSQLPKDRFSAERLKGVDSTLKIQPAKLEDSAVYLCASSSNRLANQPQHFGDGTRLSIL.

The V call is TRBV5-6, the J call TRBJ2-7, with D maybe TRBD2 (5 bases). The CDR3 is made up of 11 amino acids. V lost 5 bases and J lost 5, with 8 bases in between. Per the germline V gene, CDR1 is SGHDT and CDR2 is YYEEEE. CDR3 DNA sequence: TGTGCCAGCAGGAAGAGGGACGAGCAGTACTTC. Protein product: CASRKRDEQYF.

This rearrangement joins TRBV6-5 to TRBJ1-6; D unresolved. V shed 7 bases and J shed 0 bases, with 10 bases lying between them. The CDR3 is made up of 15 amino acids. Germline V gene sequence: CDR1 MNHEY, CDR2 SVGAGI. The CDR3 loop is CASTSDSSYNSPLHF. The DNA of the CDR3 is TGTGCCAGCACCTCGGATAGCTCCTATAATTCACCCCTCCACTTT.

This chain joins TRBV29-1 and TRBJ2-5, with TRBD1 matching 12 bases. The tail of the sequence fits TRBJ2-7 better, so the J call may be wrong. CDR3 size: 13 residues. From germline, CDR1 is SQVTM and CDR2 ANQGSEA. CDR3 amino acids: CSVGTGGEYEQYF. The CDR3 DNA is TGCAGCGTGGGGACAGGGGGCGAGTACGAGCAGTACTTC.

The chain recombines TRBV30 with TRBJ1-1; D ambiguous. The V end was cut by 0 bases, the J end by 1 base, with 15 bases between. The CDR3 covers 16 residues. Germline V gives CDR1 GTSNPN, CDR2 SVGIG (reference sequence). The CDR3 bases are TGTGCCTGGAGTGTAGGCATGTGGCAGGCGAACACTGAAGCTTTCTTT. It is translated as CAWSVGMWQANTEAFF.

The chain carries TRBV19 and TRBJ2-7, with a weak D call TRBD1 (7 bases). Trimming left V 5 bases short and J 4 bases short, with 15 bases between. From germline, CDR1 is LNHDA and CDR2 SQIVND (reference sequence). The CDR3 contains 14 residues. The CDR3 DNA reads TGTGCCAGTAGTTCCCATCAGGGGGGATACGAGCAGTACTTC. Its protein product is CASSSHQGGYEQYF.

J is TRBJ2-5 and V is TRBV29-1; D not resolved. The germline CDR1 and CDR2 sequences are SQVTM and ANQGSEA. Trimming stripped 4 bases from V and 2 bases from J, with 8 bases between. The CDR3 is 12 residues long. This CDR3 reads CSVVTEQETQYF. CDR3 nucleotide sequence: TGCAGCGTTGTCACAGAACAAGAGACCCAGTACTTC.

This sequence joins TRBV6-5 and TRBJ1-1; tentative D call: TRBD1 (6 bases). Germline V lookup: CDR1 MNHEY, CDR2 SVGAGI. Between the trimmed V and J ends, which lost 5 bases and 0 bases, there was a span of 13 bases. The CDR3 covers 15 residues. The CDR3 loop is CASSPFGDMNTEAFF. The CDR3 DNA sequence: TGTGCCAGCAGTCCCTTCGGGGACATGAACACTGAAGCTTTCTTT.

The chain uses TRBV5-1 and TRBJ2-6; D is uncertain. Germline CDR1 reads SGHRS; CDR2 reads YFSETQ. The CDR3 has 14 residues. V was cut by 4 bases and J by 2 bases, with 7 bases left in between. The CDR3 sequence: CASSPQTGANVLTF. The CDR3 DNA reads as TGCGCCAGCAGCCCACAAACTGGGGCCAACGTCCTGACTTTC.

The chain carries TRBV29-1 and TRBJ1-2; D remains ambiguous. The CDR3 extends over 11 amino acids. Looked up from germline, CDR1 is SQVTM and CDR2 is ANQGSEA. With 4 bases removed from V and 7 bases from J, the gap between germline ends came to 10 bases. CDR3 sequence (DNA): TGCAGCGTTGGAATAGGTGCTGGCTACACCTTC. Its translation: CSVGIGAGYTF.

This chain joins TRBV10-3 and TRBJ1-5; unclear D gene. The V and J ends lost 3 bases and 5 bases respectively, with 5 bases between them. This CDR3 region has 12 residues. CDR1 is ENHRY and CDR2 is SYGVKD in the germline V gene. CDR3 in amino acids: CAISDQDQPQHF. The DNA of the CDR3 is TGTGCCATCAGTGATCAGGATCAGCCCCAGCATTTT.

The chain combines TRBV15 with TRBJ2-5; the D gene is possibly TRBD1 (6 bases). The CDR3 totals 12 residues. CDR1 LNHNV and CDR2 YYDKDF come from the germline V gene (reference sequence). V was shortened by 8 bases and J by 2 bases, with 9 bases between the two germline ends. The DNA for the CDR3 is TGTGCCACCGCGACAGGACAAGAGACCCAGTACTTC. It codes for CATATGQETQYF.

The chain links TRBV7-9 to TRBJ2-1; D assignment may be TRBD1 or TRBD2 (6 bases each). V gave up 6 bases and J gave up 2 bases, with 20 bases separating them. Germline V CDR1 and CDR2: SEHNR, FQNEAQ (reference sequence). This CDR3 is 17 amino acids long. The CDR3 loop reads CASRPREEGGPYNEQFF. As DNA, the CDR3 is TGTGCCAGCAGGCCCCGCGAGGAGGGGGGCCCCTACAATGAGCAGTTCTTC.

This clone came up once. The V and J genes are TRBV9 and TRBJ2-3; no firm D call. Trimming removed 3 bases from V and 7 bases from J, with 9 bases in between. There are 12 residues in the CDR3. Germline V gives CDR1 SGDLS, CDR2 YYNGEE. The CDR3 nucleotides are TGTGCCAGCAGCGGCCTCGGCAATACGCAGTATTTT. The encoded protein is CASSGLGNTQYF. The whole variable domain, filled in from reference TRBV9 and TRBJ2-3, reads DSGVTQTPKHLITATGQRVTLRCSPRSGDLSVYWYQQSLDQGLQFLIQYYNGEERAKGNILERFSAQQFPDLHSELNLSSLELGDSALYFCASSGLGNTQYFGPGTRLTVL.

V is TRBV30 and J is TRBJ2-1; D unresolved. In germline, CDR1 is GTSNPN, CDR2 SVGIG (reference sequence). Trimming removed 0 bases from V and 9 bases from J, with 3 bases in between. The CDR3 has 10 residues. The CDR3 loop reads CAWSVREQFF. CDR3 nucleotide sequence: TGTGCCTGGAGTGTGCGTGAGCAGTTCTTC.

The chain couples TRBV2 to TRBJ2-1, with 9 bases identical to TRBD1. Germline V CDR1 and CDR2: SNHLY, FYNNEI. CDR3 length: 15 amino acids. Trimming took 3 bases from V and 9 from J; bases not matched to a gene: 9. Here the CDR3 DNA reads TGTGCCAGCAGTGATACCCCACAGGGGGCAAGTGAGCAGTTCTTC. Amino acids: CASSDTPQGASEQFF.

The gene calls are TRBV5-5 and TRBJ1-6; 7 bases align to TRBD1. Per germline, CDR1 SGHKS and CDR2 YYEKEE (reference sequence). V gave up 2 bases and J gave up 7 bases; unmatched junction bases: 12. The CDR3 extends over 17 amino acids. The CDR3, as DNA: TGTGCCAGCAGCTTTTCCCCCTTGGACAGGACGAATTCACCCCTCCACTTT. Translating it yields CASSFSPLDRTNSPLHF.